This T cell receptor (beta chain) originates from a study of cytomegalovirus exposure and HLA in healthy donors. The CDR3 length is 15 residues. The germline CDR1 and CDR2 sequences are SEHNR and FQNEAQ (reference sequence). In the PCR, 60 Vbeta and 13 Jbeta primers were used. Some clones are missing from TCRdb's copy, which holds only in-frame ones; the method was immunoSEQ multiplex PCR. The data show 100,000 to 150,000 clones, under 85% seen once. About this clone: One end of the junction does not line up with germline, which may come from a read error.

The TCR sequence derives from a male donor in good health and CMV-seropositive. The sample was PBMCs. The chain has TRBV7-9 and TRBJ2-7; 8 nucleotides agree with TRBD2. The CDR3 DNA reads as TGTTCCAGCAGCTCCCTTAGCGGGATTTTCTACGAGCAGTACTTC. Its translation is CSSSSLSGIFYEQYF. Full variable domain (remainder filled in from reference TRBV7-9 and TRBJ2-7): DTGVSQNPRHKITKRGQNVTFRCDPISEHNRLYWYRQTLGQGPEFLTYFQNEAQLEKSRLLSDRFSAERPKGSFSTLEIQRTEQGDSAMYLCSSSSLSGIFYEQYFGPGTRLTVT.